Presented here are 4 T cell receptor beta chains from one specimen sequenced in a study of Ad26.COV2.S vaccination and SARS-CoV-2 variants (dated by TCRdb to about 2021). The treatment or condition label for this specimen denotes: about 20 received Ad26.COV2.S at low or high dose, single or two shots; about 5 received placebo; per-sample allocation not given. Repertoires of vaccine and placebo recipients were sequenced from samples collected on day 63 after the first injection. The library was prepared using the immunoSEQ multiplex PCR assay. TCRdb took this table from immuneACCESS and kept in-frame rearrangements with V and J called. Such tables lack part of the clones; where checked against another copy, unresolved V genes explain under half of the gap, and the rest is unexplained. Across this sample there are hundreds of thousands of clones, with 85% to 90% seen only once. In total, the top ten clones hold 2% to 3% of the sample.

The input for sequencing was peripheral blood, taken in a trial of Ad26.COV2.S vaccine versus placebo. The receptors come from a person between 18 and 59 years old who received the Ad26.COV2.S COVID-19 vaccine or a placebo.

V usage is TRBV18 and J usage is TRBJ2-1, with 8 bases aligning to TRBD2. This CDR3 comprises 15 residues. Per the germline V gene, CDR1 is KGHSH and CDR2 is LQKENI. With 5 bases clipped from V and 8 bases from J, the junction kept 11 bases outside the gene matches. CDR3 region: CASSSQRESSYEQFF. The DNA of the CDR3 is TGTGCCAGCTCATCCCAGCGGGAGTCCAGCTATGAGCAGTTCTTC.

V gene TRBV30 combines with J gene TRBJ2-1; either TRBD1 or TRBD2 may fit D (6 bases each). The CDR3 runs to 13 residues. V shed 0 bases and J shed 9 bases, with 12 bases lying between them. Per germline, CDR1 GTSNPN and CDR2 SVGIG (reference sequence). The CDR3 bases are TGTGCCTGGAGTGTACCCGGGGGCACTGAGCAGTTCTTC. Its translation: CAWSVPGGTEQFF.

V gene TRBV5-1 combines with J gene TRBJ1-5, with 10 bases matching TRBD1. This CDR3 is 17 amino acids long. V shed 4 bases, J shed 2 bases, and the junction held 9 bases outside the gene matches. From germline, CDR1 is SGHRS and CDR2 YFSETQ. The CDR3 DNA sequence: TGCGCCAGCAGCCCGGAGGCCGGGACAGGGGGCAATCAGCCCCAGCATTTT. Translation gives CASSPEAGTGGNQPQHF.

V and J are TRBV2 and TRBJ2-1, with D perhaps given as TRBD1 or TRBD2 (5 bases each). V lost 8 bases to trimming and J lost 0 bases, with 14 bases between them. The CDR3 sequence is 15 residues long. Per the germline V gene, CDR1 is SNHLY and CDR2 is FYNNEI. CDR3 region: CASGLSRGSYNEQFF. The CDR3 DNA is TGTGCCAGCGGACTTTCTAGGGGCTCCTACAATGAGCAGTTCTTC.